These T cell receptor beta chains were read from a single sample in a study of blood T cells in healthy people across ages. A single record per CDR3 protein comes from TCRdb applying MiXCR to the 5' RACE reads. The repertoire has 780,000 or so distinct CDR3 sequences, 50% to 65% of them found once; the top ten carry about 42%. Sequencing was carried out using blood. The source of these receptors is an elderly man in good health. Both conserved end residues are part of each CDR3. D genes are given only for firm matches. Only some rows state a clone size, as once, few, many or a class for expanded clones.

cdr3_aa,cdr3_nt,d_call,v_call,clone_size,j_call
CASSPLPGGGNEQFF,TGTGCCAGCTCACCGTTACCAGGGGGTGGCAATGAGCAGTTCTTC,TRBD1,TRBV18,few,TRBJ2-1
CASIGTVNTEAFF,TGCGCCAGCATCGGGACAGTGAACACTGAAGCTTTCTTT,TRBD1,TRBV5-1,NA,TRBJ1-1
CASSLERASSYEQFF,TGCGCCAGCAGCTTAGAGCGGGCTAGCTCCTACGAGCAGTTCTTC,NA,TRBV5-1,few,TRBJ2-1
CATSREYEQFF,TGTGCCACCAGCAGAGAATATGAGCAGTTCTTC,NA,TRBV15,NA,TRBJ2-1
CATSDRGQGSMQYF,TGTGCCACCAGTGACCGGGGACAGGGGTCGATGCAGTACTTC,TRBD1,TRBV24-1,NA,TRBJ2-4
CASRGQGQDGYTF,TGTGCCAGCAGGGGACAGGGGCAAGATGGCTACACCTTC,TRBD1,TRBV6-2/TRBV6-3,few,TRBJ1-2
CASSQLRTETQYF,TGTGCCAGCAGCCAACTTCGGACAGAGACCCAGTACTTC,NA,TRBV3-1,NA,TRBJ2-5
CASRDGTVPYEQYF,TGTGCCAGTCGAGACGGGACAGTTCCTTACGAGCAGTACTTC,TRBD1,TRBV12-3/TRBV12-4,NA,TRBJ2-7
CASSETEGDGYTF,TGTGCCAGCTCCGAGACAGAGGGCGATGGCTACACCTTC,NA,TRBV18,NA,TRBJ1-2
CSVGESVYGYTF,TGCAGCGTTGGGGAAAGTGTCTATGGCTACACCTTC,NA,TRBV29-1,NA,TRBJ1-2
CASSLARRQPQHF,TGTGCCAGCAGTTTAGCTCGTCGTCAGCCCCAGCATTTT,NA,TRBV12-3/TRBV12-4,few,TRBJ1-5
CASSLPGYKNIQYF,TGTGCCAGCAGTCTACCGGGTTACAAAAACATTCAGTACTTC,NA,TRBV28,NA,TRBJ2-4
CASRPPGPYEQYF,TGTGCCAGCAGACCCCCGGGCCCCTACGAGCAGTACTTC,NA,TRBV28,NA,TRBJ2-7
CASSRRQGASPYEQYF,TGTGCCAGCAGCCGACGACAGGGGGCCTCCCCTTACGAGCAGTACTTC,TRBD1,TRBV3-1,once,TRBJ2-7
CASSTGTSAEETQYF,TGTGCCAGCTCCACCGGGACTAGCGCTGAGGAGACCCAGTACTTC,TRBD2,TRBV28,NA,TRBJ2-5
CASSVGLASGQETQYF,TGTGCCAGCAGCGTAGGGCTGGCTAGCGGACAAGAGACCCAGTACTTC,TRBD2,TRBV9,NA,TRBJ2-5
CASSFGPGTGDLNYGYTF,TGTGCCAGCAGCTTTGGTCCCGGGACAGGAGATCTTAACTATGGCTACACCTTC,TRBD1,TRBV7-2,NA,TRBJ1-2
CATQLQQGNIQYF,TGTGCCACTCAGCTACAACAGGGCAACATTCAGTACTTC,NA,TRBV15,few,TRBJ2-4
CASSKALLSIVEGQGFNSNQPQHF,TGTGCCAGCAGCAAAGCGCTTTTGTCAATTGTGGAGGGACAGGGCTTTAATAGCAATCAGCCCCAGCATTTT,NA,TRBV21-1,NA,TRBJ1-5
CASSQEVRGHTEAFF,TGTGCCAGCAGCCAAGAAGTCAGGGGGCACACTGAAGCTTTCTTT,TRBD1,TRBV4-2,once,TRBJ1-1
CSALGDSQETQYF,TGCAGTGCTCTGGGGGACAGCCAAGAGACCCAGTACTTC,TRBD1,TRBV20-1,NA,TRBJ2-5
CASIGGTGGGRYAYF,TGTGCCAGCATAGGAGGAACGGGAGGAGGAAGATACGCGTATTTT,TRBD2,TRBV7-2,few,TRBJ2-3
CASSPMPGRGGDTQYF,TGTGCTAGCAGCCCCATGCCCGGCAGGGGAGGAGATACGCAGTATTTT,NA,TRBV7-7,NA,TRBJ2-3
CASSSEGHYEQYF,TGTGCCAGCAGCTCCGAGGGACACTACGAGCAGTACTTC,NA,TRBV7-2,NA,TRBJ2-7
CASSVGLEGYEQYF,TGTGCCAGCAGCGTAGGACTAGAGGGCTACGAGCAGTACTTC,NA,TRBV9,NA,TRBJ2-7